This T cell receptor (beta chain) was identified in a study of CD8+CD57+ T cells in acquired aplastic anemia. Overall study: When averaged, DNA from sorted CD4+ and CD8+ cells came to 3.2 ug.

Germline assignment: CDR1 SNHLY and CDR2 FYNNEI. The CDR3 consists of 12 residues. V was pared by 6 bases and J by 6 bases, with 12 bases between. Researchers used genomic DNA as the template to profile TCR beta VDJ and CDR3. TCRdb re-called the reads through MiXCR, storing one row per CDR3 protein. Of about 170,000 distinct CDR3 sequences listed, around 60% were seen once; the top ten hold roughly 44%. This TCR came from a human donor in good health. The sequencing input was sorted CD4+, CD8+, or CD8+CD57+ T cells (not recorded which) from PBMCs. V usage is TRBV2 and J usage is TRBJ2-7; possible D gene TRBD1, 6 bases. CDR3 in DNA: TGTGCCAGCAGGTGGACAGTCGCCGAGCAGTACTTC. It codes for CASRWTVAEQYF.